Many counts were recorded for the clone carrying this T cell receptor (beta chain). What it binds is unknown. The sample belongs to a study of CD8 T cells in ankylosing spondylitis. General study results and limits: Reportedly, matched ankylosing spondylitis synovial fluid was significantly enriched for disease-linked clones. Among TCR beta sequences, a motif of several highly homologous variants appeared characteristic of ankylosing spondylitis blood.

For TCR beta, libraries came from quantitative 5'-RACE with molecular barcodes. In TCRdb, the 5' RACE reads were re-called with MiXCR into one record per CDR3 protein. Seen here are fewer than 750,000 distinct CDR3 sequences, 15% to 20% observed once, and the top ten hold 19%. The sequence was collected from a male donor with ankylosing spondylitis. Sequenced: blood, either unsorted or a sorted T cell fraction (not recorded which).

The CDR3 region has the DNA TGTGCCAGCAGTTCAACCGGGACTACGAATCGGGCCCAGTACTTC. It specifies CASSSTGTTNRAQYF. The chain couples TRBV6-2 or TRBV6-3 to TRBJ2-5; 7 bases line up with TRBD2. Per germline, CDR1 MNHEY and CDR2 SVGEGT. Trimming at V came to 4 bases and at J to 9 bases, leaving 14 bases not matched to a gene. The CDR3 contains 15 residues.